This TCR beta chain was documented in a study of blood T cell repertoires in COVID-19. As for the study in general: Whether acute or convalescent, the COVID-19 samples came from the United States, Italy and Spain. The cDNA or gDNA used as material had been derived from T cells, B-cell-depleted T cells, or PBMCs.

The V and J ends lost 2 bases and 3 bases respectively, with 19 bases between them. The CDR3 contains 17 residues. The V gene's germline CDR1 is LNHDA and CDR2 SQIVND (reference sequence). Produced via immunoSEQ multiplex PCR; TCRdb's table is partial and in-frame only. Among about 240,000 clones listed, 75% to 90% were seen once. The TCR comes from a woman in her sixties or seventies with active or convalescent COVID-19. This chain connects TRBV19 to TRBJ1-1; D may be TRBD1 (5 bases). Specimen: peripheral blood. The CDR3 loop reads CASSILAGSREDTEAFF. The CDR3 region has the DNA TGTGCCAGTAGTATATTGGCAGGTTCCAGGGAAGACACTGAAGCTTTCTTT. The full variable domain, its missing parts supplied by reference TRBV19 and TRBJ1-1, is DGGITQSPKYLFRKEGQNVTLSCEQNLNHDAMYWYRQDPGQGLRLIYYSQIVNDFQKGDIAEGYSVSREKKESFPLTVTSAQKNPTAFYLCASSILAGSREDTEAFFGQGTRLTVV.